This TCR beta chain appears in the sequencing data of a study of T-cell reconstitution after alpha-beta-depleted transplantation in children. This clonotype came up a few times. Germline V gives CDR1 KGHDR, CDR2 SFDVKD. With 9 bases removed from V and 8 bases from J, the gap between germline ends came to 7 bases. The CDR3 covers 10 residues. Preparing the TCRbeta library involved the use of unique molecular identifiers. MiXCR, run by TCRdb on the PCR reads, gives a single entry per CDR3 protein. The sample yields some 390,000 distinct CDR3 sequences, about a fifth seen once. The sample was PBMCs from the stem cell graft donor, taken from the stem cell graft. The rearrangement joins TRBV24-1 to TRBJ2-1; D unclear. This clonotype was sampled from a human donor who donated a stem cell graft to a child with acute myeloid leukemia. CDR3 nucleotide sequence: TGTGCCACCTGTTTGGATGAGCAGTTCTTC. As protein: CATCLDEQFF.